This T cell receptor (beta chain) was identified during a study of control samples from healthy donors and cancer patients. The assay was immunoSEQ multiplex PCR, and TCRdb's table has in-frame clones only and misses some. This table holds roughly 88,000 clones, approximately 90% found once. CDR1 is ENHRY and CDR2 is SYGVKD in the germline V gene. The CDR3 totals 15 residues. V lost 5 bases to trimming and J lost 6 bases; unmatched junction nucleotides: 10. This chain joins TRBV10-3 and TRBJ1-2, with 9 bases lining up with TRBD1. The sequence derives from a woman between 25 and 40 years old in good health. The sequencing sample was made of blood. CDR3 nucleotide sequence: TGTGCCATCAGTCGACAGGGGGAGAGTGTGAATGGCTACACCTTC. It yields the protein CAISRQGESVNGYTF.